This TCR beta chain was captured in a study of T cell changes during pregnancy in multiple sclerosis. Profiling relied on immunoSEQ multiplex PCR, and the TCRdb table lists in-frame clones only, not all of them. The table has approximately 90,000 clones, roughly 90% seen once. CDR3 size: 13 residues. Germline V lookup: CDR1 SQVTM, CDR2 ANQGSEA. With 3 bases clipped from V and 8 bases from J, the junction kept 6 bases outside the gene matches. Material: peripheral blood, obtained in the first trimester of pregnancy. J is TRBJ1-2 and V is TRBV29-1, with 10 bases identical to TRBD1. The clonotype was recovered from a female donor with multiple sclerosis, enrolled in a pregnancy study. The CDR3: CSVDRGTGEGYTF. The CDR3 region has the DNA TGCAGCGTTGATCGGGGGACAGGGGAAGGCTACACCTTC.